This T cell receptor (beta chain) was captured by sequencing in a study of beta chain features in type 1 diabetes. Study summary: Researchers looked at roughly 100,000,000 sorted cells across all samples.

Sequenced material consisted of expressed TCRB transcripts (all of the isolated RNA was reverse transcribed). TCRdb's table, derived via immunoSEQ multiplex PCR, lists solely in-frame clones and lacks some. Of roughly 180,000 clones listed, less than 9.5% were seen once; the top ten hold around 0.9%. V lost 0 bases and J lost 10, with 17 bases in between. Germline V CDR1 and CDR2: SGHNT, YYREEE (reference sequence). The length of the CDR3 is 15 residues. Study-level points and caveats: Sequencing of cDNA might inflate the share of cells that strongly express TCR. Among patients with Type 1 diabetes, TCRB CDR3s were moderately but significantly shorter in every one of the four CD4+ subsets.

Concerning this clone itself: The antigen remains unidentified.

The authors sorted CD4+ naive, central memory, regulatory and stem cell-like memory cells via CD45RO/CCR7/CD25/CD127/CD95/CD27. Sequencing used central memory CD4+ T cells from blood. The chain links TRBV5-4 to TRBJ2-1, with D unclear. The origin of this receptor is a woman in her thirties or forties with type 1 diabetes. In DNA form, the CDR3 reads TGTGCCAGCAGCTTGGGACTTTACCAAGAGGAGGAGCAGTTCTTC. It yields the protein CASSLGLYQEEEQFF.